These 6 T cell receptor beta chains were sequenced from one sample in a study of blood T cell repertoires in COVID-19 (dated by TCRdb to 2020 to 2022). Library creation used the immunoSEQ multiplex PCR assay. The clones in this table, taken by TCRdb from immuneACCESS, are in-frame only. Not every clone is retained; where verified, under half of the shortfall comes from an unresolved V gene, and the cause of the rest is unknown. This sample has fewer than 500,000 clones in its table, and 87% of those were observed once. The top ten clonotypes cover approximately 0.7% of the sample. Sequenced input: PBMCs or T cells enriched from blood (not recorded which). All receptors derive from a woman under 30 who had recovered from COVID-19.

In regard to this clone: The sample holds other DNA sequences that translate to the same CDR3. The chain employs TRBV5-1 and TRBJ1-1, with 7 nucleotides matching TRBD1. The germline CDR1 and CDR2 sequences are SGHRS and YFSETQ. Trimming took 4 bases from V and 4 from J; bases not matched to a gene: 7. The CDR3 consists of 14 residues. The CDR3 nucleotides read TGCGCCAGCAGCCTAGGGGGCGAGGGCACTGAAGCTTTCTTT. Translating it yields CASSLGGEGTEAFF.

This CDR3 reads CASSRSTGEATEAFF. The CDR3 region has the DNA TGTGCCAGTAGTCGTTCGACAGGAGAGGCCACTGAAGCTTTCTTT. V gene TRBV19 combines with J gene TRBJ1-1; tentative D call: TRBD1 (6 bases). Per germline, CDR1 LNHDA and CDR2 SQIVND (reference sequence). Trimming removed 5 bases from V and 4 bases from J, with 17 bases in between. This CDR3 has 15 amino acids.

CDR3 bases: TGTGCCAGCAGTCCGGGGACTAGCGGGGGGAGGTTCTTC. Translated, it gives CASSPGTSGGRFF. The chain couples TRBV28 to TRBJ2-1, with 15 nucleotides matching TRBD2. The CDR3 runs to 13 residues. CDR1 is MDHEN, CDR2 SYDVKM, per germline. With V trimmed by 5 bases and J by 15 bases, 5 bases remained unmatched.

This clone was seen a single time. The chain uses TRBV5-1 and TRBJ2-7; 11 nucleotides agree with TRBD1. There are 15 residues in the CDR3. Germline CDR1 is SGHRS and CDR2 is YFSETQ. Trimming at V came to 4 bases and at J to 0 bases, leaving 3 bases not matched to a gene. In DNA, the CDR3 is TGCGCCAGCAGCGCGGGGACAGGGGGCTCCTACGAGCAGTACTTC. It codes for CASSAGTGGSYEQYF.

Written as DNA, the CDR3 is TGCGCCAGCCTACGCCTCGGGTTTTCTGAGTACGAGCAGTACTTC. This encodes CASLRLGFSEYEQYF. The chain links TRBV5-1 to TRBJ2-7; D unresolved. This CDR3 region has 15 residues. Germline V gene sequence: CDR1 SGHRS, CDR2 YFSETQ. V lost 7 bases to trimming and J lost 4 bases, with 21 bases between them.

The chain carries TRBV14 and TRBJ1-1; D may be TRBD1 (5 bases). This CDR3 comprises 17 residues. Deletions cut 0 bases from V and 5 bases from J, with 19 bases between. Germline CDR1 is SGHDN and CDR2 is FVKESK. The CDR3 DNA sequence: TGTGCCAGCAGCCAAGATCGGGGGAGGGGCGTATGGACTGAAGCTTTCTTT. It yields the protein CASSQDRGRGVWTEAFF.